Given below is one TCR beta chain in context. Its antigen is not known. The entry originates in a study of OX40 agonist ivuxolimab in advanced cancers. Across the study: Ivuxolimab doses were 0.01, 0.1, 0.3, 1.5, 3 or 10 mg/kg every 2 weeks. At roughly 80% male, the cohort had a mean age of 60 years, ranging from roughly 20 to 90.

Profiled with immunoSEQ multiplex PCR; TCRdb holds only in-frame clones, not every one. The sample has 62,000 or so clones, around four fifths seen once; the top ten hold 3% to 4%. Study-wide results and limits: Within 6 weeks, CD4+ and CD8+ blood T cells expanded clonally at 0.1 to 3.0 mg/kg. At 0.1-3.0 mg/kg, partial responders had clonal expansion among the lowest observed.

The CDR3 runs to 15 residues. Germline CDR1 and CDR2: SGHTS and YDEGEE. Trimming took 0 bases from V and 8 from J; bases not matched to a gene: 7. The rearrangement links TRBV5-8 to TRBJ2-2; 7 positions agree with TRBD2. The TCR was taken from an adult with an advanced solid tumor such as melanoma, head and neck, liver or kidney cancer. The input for sequencing was CD4+ or CD8+ T cells sorted from blood, taken in a trial of the OX40 agonist ivuxolimab. CDR3 DNA sequence: TGTGCCAGCAGCTTGGCCCAGGCGGGAGTGGGGGAGCTGTTTTTT. Protein product: CASSLAQAGVGELFF.